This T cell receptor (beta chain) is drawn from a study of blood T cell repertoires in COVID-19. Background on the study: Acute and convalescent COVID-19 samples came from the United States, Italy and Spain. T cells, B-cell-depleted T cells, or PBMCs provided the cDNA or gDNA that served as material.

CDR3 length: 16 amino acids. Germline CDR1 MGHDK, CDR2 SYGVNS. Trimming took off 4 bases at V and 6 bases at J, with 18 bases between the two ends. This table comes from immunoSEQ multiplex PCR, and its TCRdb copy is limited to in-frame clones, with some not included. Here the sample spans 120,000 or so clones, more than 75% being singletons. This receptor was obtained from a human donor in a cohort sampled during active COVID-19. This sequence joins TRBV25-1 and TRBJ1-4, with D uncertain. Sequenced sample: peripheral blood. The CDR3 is CASSGPDSRVYEKLFF. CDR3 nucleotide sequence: TGTGCCAGCAGTGGACCGGACTCTAGGGTTTATGAAAAACTGTTTTTT. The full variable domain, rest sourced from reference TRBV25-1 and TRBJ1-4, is EADIYQTPRYLVIGTGKKITLECSQTMGHDKMYWYQQDPGMELHLIHYSYGVNSTEKGDLSSESTVSRIRTEHFPLTLESARPSHTSQYLCASSGPDSRVYEKLFFGSGTQLSVL.